This T cell receptor (beta chain) came from a study of blood T cells in healthy people across ages. Study outcomes and limitations: A conclusive naive versus antigen-experienced comparison was prevented by the unsorted PBMCs. There was no known CMV status for donors, so expanded clonotype changes were possibly confounded.

A second PCR of roughly 7 to 11 cycles used a sample-barcoded 5' primer and a J-beta primer mix. Sequencing recovered at least 2.5 million CDR3-containing paired-end reads from each sample. TCRdb called the 5' RACE reads again in MiXCR, with one record for every CDR3 protein. The sample contains hundreds of thousands of distinct CDR3 sequences, 20% to 25% of which appear only once. CDR1 SGHAT and CDR2 FQNNGV come from the germline V gene. The V gene lost 3 bases and the J gene lost 4 bases, with 13 bases spanning the gap. The CDR3 runs 15 residues. On this clonotype: Antigen unknown.

The chain recombines TRBV11-2 with TRBJ2-1; D might be TRBD2 (6 bases). The sequenced sample was blood. This receptor was obtained from a man in his 70s in good health. The CDR3 sequence is CASSLGVLAYNEQFF. The CDR3 coding sequence is TGTGCCAGCAGCTTGGGTGTGCTAGCGTACAATGAGCAGTTCTTC.